This T cell receptor beta chain was identified in a study of T cell repertoires and Cas9 in healthy adults. As for the study in general: SpCas9-reactive CD4 and CD8 T cells were characterized for potency, cytotoxicity and lineage.

Study-wide results and limits: SpCas9-reactive regulatory T cells reportedly mitigated SpCas9-reactive effector T cells in vitro.

Sequencing was performed with immunoSEQ multiplex PCR; in TCRdb, only in-frame clones are kept and a portion is missing. The repertoire holds under 25,000 clones, with over 85% as singletons. Germline V lookup: CDR1 SGHRS, CDR2 YFSETQ. CDR3 length: 15 amino acids. V was pared by 0 bases and J by 2 bases, with 5 bases of the junction left unmatched. As for this clone: What it recognizes is unknown.

Sample: CD4+ effector T cells (CD127+, CD25-, CD137-, CD154-) from PBMCs; culture status not recorded. The rearrangement uses TRBV5-1 and TRBJ2-7, with TRBD1 matching over 7 bases. The receptor was derived from a human donor in good health. The CDR3 is CASSLVYRGTYEQYF. In DNA form, the CDR3 reads TGCGCCAGCAGCTTGGTCTACAGGGGAACCTACGAGCAGTACTTC.